This record looks at one T cell receptor (beta chain) sequence and its context. This specimen comes from a study of blood T cell repertoires in COVID-19. Study-level information: COVID-19 samples collected from the United States, Italy and Spain covered acute and convalescent phases. T cells, B-cell-depleted T cells, or PBMCs provided the cDNA or gDNA that served as material.

The CDR3 consists of 14 residues. Germline V lookup: CDR1 MRHNA, CDR2 SNTAGT. The J segment lost 8 bases and the V segment lost 4 bases, leaving 7 bases of the junction unmatched. In the original workflow: Amplification from reference gene primers served as the basis for estimated nucleated cell counts. Method: immunoSEQ multiplex PCR; TCRdb's copy keeps in-frame clones and lacks some. That table supplies the V and J calls and clone size; D and trimming were determined from the DNA. The sample shows about 130,000 clones, around 83% of them seen only once. The sample taken for sequencing was peripheral blood. The J gene is TRBJ1-4, the V gene TRBV6-4, with 7 bases fitting TRBD1. This TCR came from a man aged 35 to 55 with active or convalescent COVID-19. CDR3 in DNA: TGTGCCAGCAGTGCATCTGGCAGGGGGGAAAAACTGTTTTTT. It specifies CASSASGRGEKLFF.